The sequence of this TCR beta chain was determined in a study of cytomegalovirus exposure and HLA in healthy donors. The PCR contained 60 Vbeta and 13 Jbeta primers. Original processing notes: There were about 86 million unique TCR beta chains by a later count, and some 10 million of them were shared. The table came from immunoSEQ multiplex PCR; TCRdb's copy has only in-frame clones and leaves some out. Clonal size and the V and J genes are those of that table, whereas D and trimming came from the DNA. The table lists some 100,000 clones, 70% to 80% of them singletons. Germline CDR1 reads MNHEY; CDR2 reads SMNVEV (reference sequence). The CDR3 runs to 18 residues. Trimming removed 6 bases from V and 3 bases from J; junction bases left unmatched: 19. Points from the study as a whole: Presence/absence analysis assumed near-uniform sequencing depth across donors. Most TCR sequences proved rare, with some public TCRs found in many donors. The productive fraction for most TCR beta V segments was about 87% or about 30% in an earlier analysis.

As regards this clone: Its antigen is as yet unknown.

The material sequenced was PBMCs. J is TRBJ1-1 and V is TRBV27; TRBD1 agrees at 7 bases. This TCR derives from a woman in her fifties or sixties in good health and CMV-seropositive. DNA of the CDR3: TGTGCCAGCAGCAGGGGTGGGCAAAGGGGGCTGGTGGACACTGAAGCTTTCTTT. Amino acids: CASSRGGQRGLVDTEAFF.